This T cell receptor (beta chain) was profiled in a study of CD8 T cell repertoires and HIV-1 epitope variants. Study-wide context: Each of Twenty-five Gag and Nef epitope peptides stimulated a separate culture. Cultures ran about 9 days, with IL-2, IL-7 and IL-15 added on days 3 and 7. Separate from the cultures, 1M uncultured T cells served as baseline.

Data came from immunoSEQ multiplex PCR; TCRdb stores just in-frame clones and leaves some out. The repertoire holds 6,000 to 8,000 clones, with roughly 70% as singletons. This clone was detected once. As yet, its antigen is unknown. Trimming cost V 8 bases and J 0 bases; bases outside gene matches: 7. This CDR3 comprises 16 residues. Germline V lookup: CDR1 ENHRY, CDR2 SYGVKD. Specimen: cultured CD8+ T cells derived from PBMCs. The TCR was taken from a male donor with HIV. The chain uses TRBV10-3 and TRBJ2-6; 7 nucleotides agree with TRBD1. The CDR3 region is CAIFGTDSSGANVLTF. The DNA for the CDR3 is TGTGCCATCTTCGGGACAGACAGCTCTGGGGCCAACGTCCTGACTTTC.